The source of this T cell receptor (beta chain) is a study of T-cell reconstitution after alpha-beta-depleted transplantation in children. A library of TCRbeta sequences, prepared with unique molecular identifiers, was generated. TCRdb re-analysed the PCR reads in MiXCR, keeping a single row per CDR3 protein. The sample consists of around 600,000 distinct CDR3 sequences, roughly 17% of them appearing once. The CDR3 sequence is 15 residues long. Trimming removed 2 bases at V and 5 bases at J, with 13 bases between. Germline CDR1 and CDR2: SGHKS and YYEKEE (reference sequence). The sample here was PBMCs from the stem cell graft donor, taken from the stem cell graft. This receptor was taken from a human donor who donated a stem cell graft to a child with acute myeloid leukemia. This chain uses TRBV5-5 with TRBJ2-2; the D gene could be TRBD1 or TRBD2 (5 bases each). The CDR3 DNA is TGTGCCAGCAGCTTTCCGGGGCGGTTGACCGGGGAGCTGTTTTTT. Translation gives CASSFPGRLTGELFF.